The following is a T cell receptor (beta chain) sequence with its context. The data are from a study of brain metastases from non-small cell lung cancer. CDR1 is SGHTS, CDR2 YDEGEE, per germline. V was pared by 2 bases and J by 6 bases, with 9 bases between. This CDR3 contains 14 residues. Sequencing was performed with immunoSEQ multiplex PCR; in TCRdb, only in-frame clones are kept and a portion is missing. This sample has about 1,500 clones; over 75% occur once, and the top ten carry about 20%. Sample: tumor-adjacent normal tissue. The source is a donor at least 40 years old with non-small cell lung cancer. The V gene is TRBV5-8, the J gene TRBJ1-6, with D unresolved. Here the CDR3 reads CASSFGSTNSPLHF. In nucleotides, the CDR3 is TGTGCCAGCAGCTTTGGGAGTACTAATTCACCCCTCCACTTT. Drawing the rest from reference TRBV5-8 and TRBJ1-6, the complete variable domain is EAGVTQSPTHLIKTRGQQATLRCSPISGHTSVYWYQQALGLGLQFLLWYDEGEERNRGNFPPRFSGRQFPNYSSELNVNALELEDSALYLCASSFGSTNSPLHFGNGTRLTVT.